The next 30 T cell receptor beta chains were all read from a single sample in a study of cytomegalovirus exposure and HLA in healthy donors. It was with 60 Vbeta and 13 Jbeta primers that the PCR ran. Sequenced by immunoSEQ multiplex PCR; TCRdb stores in-frame clones only, minus some. This sample has about 200,000 clones, with roughly 80% found just once. Sequenced input: PBMCs. The receptors originated from a man aged 35 to 55 in good health and CMV-seronegative.

This chain links TRBV19 with TRBJ1-1; 8 bases align to TRBD1. Looked up from germline, CDR1 is LNHDA and CDR2 is SQIVND (reference sequence). This CDR3 has 14 residues. V was clipped by 4 bases and J by 5 bases; unmatched bases: 6. Written as DNA, the CDR3 is TGTGCCAGTAGTACCTCAGGGGGCCAGACTGAAGCTTTCTTT. Encoded protein: CASSTSGGQTEAFF.

The chain carries TRBV6-5 and TRBJ1-1; D might be TRBD1 (5 bases). This CDR3 is built from 14 residues. V lost 1 base, J lost 2 bases, and 8 bases lay in between. The germline V gene encodes CDR1 MNHEY and CDR2 SVGAGI. The CDR3 DNA sequence: TGTGCCAGCAGTTACTGGGGGGAAAACACTGAAGCTTTCTTT. It codes for CASSYWGENTEAFF.

The V call is TRBV6-6, the J call TRBJ2-7, with no clear D. Deletions cut 6 bases from V and 0 bases from J, with 6 bases between. CDR3 length equals 12 residues. The germline gives CDR1 MNHNY, CDR2 SVGAGI (reference sequence). The CDR3 DNA sequence: TGTGCCAGCAGGAGCCTCTCCTACGAGCAGTACTTC. Its translation is CASRSLSYEQYF.

J is TRBJ2-5 and V is TRBV10-1; 13 nucleotides agree with TRBD2. Looked up from germline, CDR1 is WNHNN and CDR2 is SYGVQD (reference sequence). This CDR3 region has 16 residues. Germline trimming cut 3 bases from V and 2 bases from J; bases unmatched to any gene: 3. CDR3 region: CASSEGLAGEQETQYF. CDR3 bases: TGCGCCAGCAGTGAAGGACTAGCGGGAGAACAAGAGACCCAGTACTTC.

This chain connects TRBV9 to TRBJ2-7; 10 bases are a match to TRBD1. Germline CDR1 is SGDLS and CDR2 is YYNGEE. The CDR3 totals 14 residues. The V gene end was trimmed by 4 bases and the J gene end by 5 bases; junction bases not matched to a gene: 6. The CDR3 loop is CASSPWTGGNEQYF. CDR3 bases: TGTGCCAGCAGCCCTTGGACAGGGGGAAACGAGCAGTACTTC.

This rearrangement joins TRBV5-1 to TRBJ1-4; 10 nucleotides agree with TRBD1. The V segment lost 4 bases and the J segment 5 bases; nucleotides outside the gene matches: 2. The CDR3 totals 14 residues. CDR1 is SGHRS, CDR2 YFSETQ, per germline. Here the CDR3 reads CASSPDRGNEKLFF. The CDR3 DNA reads as TGCGCCAGCAGCCCGGACAGGGGGAATGAAAAACTGTTTTTT. Full variable domain (missing parts from reference TRBV5-1 and TRBJ1-4): KAGVTQTPRYLIKTRGQQVTLSCSPISGHRSVSWYQQTPGQGLQFLFEYFSETQRNKGNFPGRFSGRQFSNSRSEMNVSTLELGDSALYLCASSPDRGNEKLFFGSGTQLSVL.

The V gene is TRBV6-5, the J gene TRBJ1-6; 10 bases align to TRBD1. V lost 7 bases and J lost 7; bases outside the gene matches: 4. Germline V gene data show CDR1 as MNHEY and CDR2 as SVGAGI. CDR3 length: 14 residues. CDR3 nucleotide sequence: TGTGCCAGCACCGAGGACAGGGGGAATTCACCCCTCCACTTT. This gives the protein CASTEDRGNSPLHF.

The V call is TRBV7-2, the J call TRBJ2-5; unclear D gene. V was cut by 2 bases and J by 6 bases, with 16 bases left in between. The germline CDR1 and CDR2 sequences are SGHTA and FQGNSA. This CDR3 is built from 15 residues. This CDR3 is CASSLMNSPIQTQYF. The CDR3 nucleotides are TGTGCCAGCAGCTTAATGAACAGTCCTATCCAGACCCAGTACTTC.

The chain uses TRBV29-1 and TRBJ1-1, with D hard to call. Germline CDR1 SQVTM, CDR2 ANQGSEA. The germline V and J ends were trimmed by 6 bases and 2 bases, with 16 bases remaining between them. The CDR3 has 14 amino acids. CDR3 residues: CSVGLVGSNTEAFF. The CDR3 DNA is TGCAGCGTCGGTCTGGTCGGGAGCAACACTGAAGCTTTCTTT.

In its sample, this clone was seen a few times. This chain uses TRBV10-2 with TRBJ1-5, with 7 bases aligning to TRBD1. The junction had 6 bases not matched to a gene; V was cut back by 1 base and J by 6 bases. The CDR3 totals 15 residues. The germline gives CDR1 WSHSY, CDR2 SAAADI. For the CDR3, the DNA is TGCGCCAGCAGTGAGTTATCAGGGGGGCTTCAGCCCCAGCATTTT. Its protein is CASSELSGGLQPQHF.

The gene calls are TRBV27 and TRBJ2-7; D remains ambiguous. Germline V gene sequence: CDR1 MNHEY, CDR2 SMNVEV (reference sequence). V dropped 5 bases and J dropped 7 bases, with 15 bases sitting between them. The CDR3 has 13 amino acids. CDR3 region: CASSIPSLGEQYF. CDR3 DNA: TGTGCCAGCAGTATCCCCTCTCTCGGGGAGCAGTACTTC.

This clone was detected a few times. V gene TRBV7-9 combines with J gene TRBJ1-3; perhaps TRBD1 as D (5 bases). From germline, CDR1 is SEHNR and CDR2 FQNEAQ (reference sequence). The CDR3 runs 15 residues. The V and J ends lost 1 base and 0 bases respectively, with 7 bases between them. The CDR3 region has the DNA TGTGCCAGCAGCTTAGGGACACTCTCTGGAAACACCATATATTTT. Amino acid sequence: CASSLGTLSGNTIYF.

The chain is built from TRBV13 and TRBJ2-3, with D tentatively TRBD2 (5 bases). In germline, CDR1 is PRHDT, CDR2 FYEKMQ (reference sequence). V shed 5 bases and J shed 4 bases, with 16 bases lying between them. CDR3 length: 15 residues. CDR3 sequence: CASSPDSTRSDTQYF. The CDR3 DNA is TGTGCCAGCAGCCCGGACTCCACAAGGTCAGATACGCAGTATTTT.

The chain recombines TRBV14 with TRBJ1-1; TRBD1 matches 8 bases. V trimming: 1 base; J trimming: 0 bases; junction bases outside the gene matches: 4. From germline, CDR1 is SGHDN and CDR2 FVKESK. This CDR3 has 16 residues. CDR3 nucleotides: TGTGCCAGCAGCCAAGGAGGGACAGGCCTGAACACTGAAGCTTTCTTT. This codes for CASSQGGTGLNTEAFF.

The chain is built from TRBV10-3 and TRBJ2-3; 12 nucleotides match TRBD2. The V gene end was trimmed by 6 bases and the J gene end by 0 bases; junction bases not matched to a gene: 7. The germline gives CDR1 ENHRY, CDR2 SYGVKD. This CDR3 has 17 residues. As DNA, the CDR3 is TGTGCCATCAGGGTGACTAGCGGGAGATCAAGCACAGATACGCAGTATTTT. Translating it yields CAIRVTSGRSSTDTQYF.

This clone was picked up one time. This chain uses TRBV28 with TRBJ1-4, with a possible D match to TRBD1 (6 bases). Germline CDR1 and CDR2: MDHEN and SYDVKM. V was pared by 5 bases and J by 1 base, with 8 bases between. CDR3 size: 14 residues. Written as DNA, the CDR3 is TGTGCCAGCAGTATACAGGGAACTAATGAAAAACTGTTTTTT. It yields the protein CASSIQGTNEKLFF.

This sequence joins TRBV7-2 and TRBJ2-7, with 7 positions matching TRBD2. The CDR3 spans 13 residues. After removal of 10 bases from V and 2 bases from J, the junction contained 8 bases not matched to a gene. Germline CDR1 is SGHTA and CDR2 is FQGNSA. The CDR3 nucleotides are TGTGCCACCACCAGGGAGGGGACCTACGAGCAGTACTTC. It encodes CATTREGTYEQYF.

This clone has a single count. The chain employs TRBV6-5 and TRBJ1-1, with a tentative D call TRBD1 (5 bases). The CDR3 has 16 amino acids. Trimming left V 2 bases short and J 0 bases short, with 13 bases between. Germline CDR1 is MNHEY and CDR2 is SVGAGI. CDR3 sequence reads: CASSYGPDIMNTEAFF. The CDR3 region has the DNA TGTGCCAGCAGTTACGGCCCGGACATAATGAACACTGAAGCTTTCTTT.

Here the CDR3 DNA reads TGTGCCAGCAGTTTTGGGCAGGGTAGTTTAGATACGCAGTATTTT. Encoded protein: CASSFGQGSLDTQYF. This chain joins TRBV27 and TRBJ2-3; D might be TRBD1 (5 bases). Trimming removed 3 bases from V and 5 bases from J, with 15 bases in between. The CDR3 is 15 residues long. Per the germline V gene, CDR1 is MNHEY and CDR2 is SMNVEV (reference sequence).

The gene calls are TRBV19 and TRBJ2-7; TRBD1 matches at 8 bases. In germline, CDR1 is LNHDA, CDR2 SQIVND (reference sequence). This CDR3 is built from 15 residues. Germline trimming cut 4 bases from V and 2 bases from J; bases unmatched to any gene: 7. The CDR3: CASSTNTGGPYEQYF. DNA for the CDR3: TGTGCCAGTAGTACGAATACAGGGGGTCCCTACGAGCAGTACTTC.

This chain links TRBV7-3 with TRBJ2-1; perhaps TRBD2 as D (6 bases). V was shortened by 5 bases and J by 4 bases, with 12 bases between the two germline ends. CDR1 is SGHTA and CDR2 is FQGTGA in the germline V gene. The CDR3 is 14 residues long. The CDR3 DNA is TGTGCCAGCAGCAGAGGCGGGGAATACAATGAGCAGTTCTTC. The encoded protein is CASSRGGEYNEQFF.

The CDR3 reads CATSMAGANVLTF. The CDR3 DNA follows: TGTGCCACCAGCATGGCCGGGGCCAACGTCCTGACTTTC. The rearrangement joins TRBV15 to TRBJ2-6; unclear D gene. Germline CDR1 is LNHNV and CDR2 is YYDKDF (reference sequence). CDR3 size: 13 residues. The V end was cut by 4 bases, the J end by 4 bases, with 5 bases between.

This clone was observed a few times. The chain uses TRBV4-3 and TRBJ2-2; 8 nucleotides agree with TRBD2. Per germline, CDR1 LGHNA and CDR2 YSLEER. After removal of 1 base from V and 5 bases from J, the junction contained 3 bases not matched to a gene. This CDR3 region has 15 residues. The CDR3 loop reads CASSQVSGVTGELFF. The CDR3, as DNA: TGCGCCAGCAGCCAAGTTAGCGGGGTTACCGGGGAGCTGTTTTTT.

This clone was counted only a few times. V usage is TRBV6-1 and J usage is TRBJ1-2, with D possibly TRBD1 on 5 matching bases. The CDR3 runs 14 residues. CDR1 and CDR2 (germline): MNHNS, SASEGT. The V end was cut by 2 bases, the J end by 0 bases, with 7 bases between. The CDR3 coding sequence is TGTGCCAGCAGTGAAATGACAGCTAACTATGGCTACACCTTC. It is translated as CASSEMTANYGYTF.

This clone came up once. V and J are TRBV13 and TRBJ2-3, with D maybe TRBD2 (5 bases). Germline V lookup: CDR1 PRHDT, CDR2 FYEKMQ (reference sequence). The V end was cut by 5 bases, the J end by 0 bases, with 12 bases between. The CDR3 has 15 residues. CDR3 residues: CASSGRWKSTDTQYF. The CDR3 nucleotides read TGTGCCAGCAGCGGGAGATGGAAGAGCACAGATACGCAGTATTTT.

The chain combines TRBV6-5 with TRBJ2-3; 11 bases line up with TRBD1. The length of the CDR3 is 15 residues. J gave up 4 bases and V 5 bases, and 5 bases lay outside the gene matches. The germline V gene has CDR1 MNHEY and CDR2 SVGAGI. The CDR3 here is CASSPGQGASDTQYF. The DNA of the CDR3 is TGTGCCAGCAGTCCTGGACAGGGGGCGTCAGATACGCAGTATTTT.

The V call is TRBV18, the J call TRBJ2-3, with D perhaps TRBD2 (5 bases). The CDR3 extends over 14 amino acids. In germline, CDR1 is KGHSH, CDR2 LQKENI. The V end lost 6 bases, the J end lost 1 base, and 11 bases lay between the germline ends. This chain's CDR3 is CASSDTSGTDTQYF. DNA for the CDR3: TGTGCCAGCTCGGATACTAGTGGCACAGATACGCAGTATTTT.

The table lists this clone with a count of one. The chain uses TRBV29-1 and TRBJ2-7; 8 nucleotides match TRBD1. CDR1 SQVTM and CDR2 ANQGSEA come from the germline V gene. V was pared by 6 bases and J by 6 bases, with 10 bases of the junction left unmatched. The CDR3 totals 13 residues. The CDR3 is CSVGTGRTSEQYF. The DNA of the CDR3 is TGCAGCGTGGGGACAGGCCGTACGTCCGAGCAGTACTTC.

The J gene is TRBJ2-1, the V gene TRBV4-1; the match to TRBD1 covers 9 bases. J was trimmed by 3 bases and V by 0 bases; bases with no gene match: 3. The CDR3 extends over 16 amino acids. CDR1 and CDR2 (germline): MGHRA, YSYEKL. The CDR3 is CASSQEDRGYYNEQFF. The CDR3 nucleotides read TGCGCCAGCAGCCAAGAGGACAGGGGTTACTACAATGAGCAGTTCTTC.

The DNA of the CDR3 is TGTGCCAGCAGTGAATTCGGGGTAAGCAATCAGCCCCAGCATTTT. This codes for CASSEFGVSNQPQHF. V is TRBV2 and J is TRBJ1-5; no firm D call. Per the germline V gene, CDR1 is SNHLY and CDR2 is FYNNEI. This CDR3 has 15 residues. The V and J ends lost 2 bases and 1 base respectively, with 9 bases between them. The entire variable domain, with the rest obtained from reference TRBV2 and TRBJ1-5, is as follows: EPEVTQTPSHQVTQMGQEVILRCVPISNHLYFYWYRQILGQKVEFLVSFYNNEISEKSEIFDDQFSVERPDGSNFTLKIRSTKLEDSAMYFCASSEFGVSNQPQHFGDGTRLSIL.